This T cell receptor beta chain was retrieved from a study of cytomegalovirus exposure and HLA in healthy donors. With regard to this clone: Its cognate antigen is unknown.

The PCR made use of 60 Vbeta and 13 Jbeta primers. In the original analysis: About 11 million of roughly 81 million unique TCR beta chains were shared, per a later count. Generated by immunoSEQ multiplex PCR, the TCRdb table keeps only in-frame clones and is missing some. V and J calls and clone size are copied from that table; D and trimming were computed from the DNA. In the table there are around 230,000 clones, over 60% of which are singletons. Study-level results: In a later analysis, an Asian-associated ancestry cluster reportedly showed fewer N-insertions than the approximately 670-donor mean. Immune exposure data for these donors was limited to CMV serostatus. Later analysis associated a missense DCLRE1C variant with TCR beta V- and J-gene trimming.

Trimming took off 0 bases at V and 5 bases at J, with 11 bases between the two ends. This CDR3 has 14 amino acids. From germline, CDR1 is SGHNT and CDR2 YYREEE (reference sequence). The rearrangement joins TRBV5-4 to TRBJ1-1; D is unresolved. The source of this sequence is a male donor in good health and CMV-seronegative. Sequences were obtained from PBMCs. The CDR3 region is CASSLGHTQTEAFF. The CDR3 nucleotides are TGTGCCAGCAGCTTGGGACATACCCAAACTGAAGCTTTCTTT.